Following are 23 T cell receptor beta chains from one sample sequenced in a study of cytomegalovirus exposure and HLA in healthy donors. Use of 60 Vbeta and 13 Jbeta primers characterized the PCR. Clones were sequenced by immunoSEQ multiplex PCR, and TCRdb holds only the in-frame ones, with some missing. Of fewer than 150,000 clones listed, 70% to 80% are singletons. Sequencing input: PBMCs. The receptors here all came from a man in his forties or fifties in good health and CMV-seronegative.

This clone was detected only a few times. The genes are TRBV5-4 and TRBJ1-1, with 7 bases lining up with TRBD1. The V and J ends lost 4 bases and 4 bases, in that order; junction bases with no gene match: 7. Germline assignment: CDR1 SGHNT and CDR2 YYREEE (reference sequence). The CDR3 runs to 14 residues. The CDR3 is CASSRQGQSTEAFF. The CDR3 nucleotides are TGTGCCAGCAGCCGACAGGGACAGAGCACTGAAGCTTTCTTT.

This chain uses TRBV19 with TRBJ1-2, with D possibly TRBD1 on 5 matching bases. The germline V gene encodes CDR1 LNHDA and CDR2 SQIVND (reference sequence). This CDR3 has 12 residues. V lost 5 bases, J lost 7 bases, and 11 bases lay in between. The CDR3 spells CASSPQGGGYTF. The CDR3 coding sequence is TGTGCCAGTAGTCCTCAGGGAGGTGGCTACACCTTC.

The rearrangement joins TRBV15 to TRBJ2-3, with TRBD2 matching over 7 bases. After removal of 1 base from V and 2 bases from J, the junction contained 3 bases not matched to a gene. CDR3 size: 15 residues. In germline, CDR1 is LNHNV, CDR2 YYDKDF (reference sequence). CDR3 coding DNA: TGTGCCACCAGCAGAGCGCGGGAGATCACAGATACGCAGTATTTT. It yields the protein CATSRAREITDTQYF.

V and J are TRBV5-1 and TRBJ2-5, with D maybe TRBD2 (5 bases). Trimming shortened V by 3 bases and J by 2 bases, and 14 bases separated the two germline ends. CDR3 length equals 15 residues. CDR1 is SGHRS, CDR2 YFSETQ, per germline. The CDR3 coding sequence is TGCGCCAGCAGCTCGTTAGCGACCAATCAAGAGACCCAGTACTTC. It encodes CASSSLATNQETQYF.

The rearrangement uses TRBV7-9 and TRBJ2-7; 8 nucleotides agree with TRBD2. The CDR3 runs to 16 residues. Germline CDR1 is SEHNR and CDR2 is FQNEAQ (reference sequence). The V segment lost 1 base and the J segment 0 bases; nucleotides outside the gene matches: 5. The chain's CDR3 is CASSLGFGRASYEQYF. The CDR3 DNA reads TGTGCCAGCAGCTTAGGGTTCGGGAGGGCCTCCTACGAGCAGTACTTC.

This sequence joins TRBV6-5 and TRBJ2-1; TRBD2 agrees at 8 bases. Germline assignment: CDR1 MNHEY and CDR2 SVGAGI. V lost 5 bases and J lost 0; bases outside the gene matches: 0. The CDR3 extends over 14 amino acids. The CDR3 spells CASSSGSSYNEQFF. The CDR3 DNA reads as TGTGCCAGCAGTAGCGGGAGCTCCTACAATGAGCAGTTCTTC.

This sequence joins TRBV7-2 and TRBJ2-3; 9 nucleotides match TRBD1. Germline assignment: CDR1 SGHTA and CDR2 FQGNSA. This CDR3 has 14 residues. V lost 5 bases to trimming and J lost 3 bases; unmatched junction nucleotides: 3. The CDR3 loop reads CASSTQGATDTQYF. The CDR3 DNA sequence: TGTGCCAGCAGCACACAGGGGGCTACAGATACGCAGTATTTT. The full variable domain, its missing parts supplied by reference TRBV7-2 and TRBJ2-3, is GAGVSQSPSNKVTEKGKDVELRCDPISGHTALYWYRQSLGQGLEFLIYFQGNSAPDKSGLPSDRFSAERTGGSVSTLTIQRTQQEDSAVYLCASSTQGATDTQYFGPGTRLTVL.

The chain is built from TRBV30 and TRBJ1-1; 7 nucleotides line up with TRBD1. The CDR3 loop spans 15 amino acids. J was trimmed by 3 bases and V by 4 bases; bases with no gene match: 11. Germline loops: CDR1 GTSNPN, CDR2 SVGIG (reference sequence). DNA of the CDR3: TGTGCCTGGATAGGCCCCAAGACAGGGTACACTGAAGCTTTCTTT. Protein sequence: CAWIGPKTGYTEAFF.

The V and J genes are TRBV4-3 and TRBJ2-1; 7 bases align to TRBD2. The V segment lost 1 base and the J segment 7 bases; nucleotides outside the gene matches: 10. Per germline, CDR1 LGHNA and CDR2 YSLEER. The CDR3 has 16 residues. The CDR3 region is CASSQGVVREINEQFF. CDR3 coding DNA: TGCGCCAGCAGCCAAGGGGTCGTGCGGGAGATAAATGAGCAGTTCTTC.

The chain uses TRBV7-9 and TRBJ1-1; D gene ambiguous. The germline V and J ends were trimmed by 4 bases and 8 bases, with 8 bases remaining between them. This CDR3 has 11 amino acids. Per the germline V gene, CDR1 is SEHNR and CDR2 is FQNEAQ (reference sequence). The CDR3 sequence: CASSSSGEAFF. CDR3 bases: TGTGCCAGCAGCTCAAGCGGGGAAGCTTTCTTT.

The V gene is TRBV19, the J gene TRBJ2-1; TRBD1 matches 8 bases. CDR1 and CDR2 from the germline V gene are LNHDA and SQIVND (reference sequence). V was pared by 6 bases and J by 1 base, with 2 bases of the junction left unmatched. The CDR3 runs to 14 residues. The chain's CDR3 is CASSQGASYNEQFF. CDR3 bases: TGTGCCAGTAGCCAGGGGGCTTCCTACAATGAGCAGTTCTTC.

The chain uses TRBV5-1 and TRBJ1-3; D is undetermined. CDR1 SGHRS and CDR2 YFSETQ come from the germline V gene. The CDR3 has 14 residues. Trimming took off 4 bases at V and 0 bases at J, with 8 bases between the two ends. The chain's CDR3 is CASSRQASGNTIYF. The DNA for the CDR3 is TGCGCCAGCAGCCGCCAAGCCTCTGGAAACACCATATATTTT.

This clone has just one count. The V call is TRBV29-1, the J call TRBJ2-1, with TRBD2 identical over 9 bases. The V gene end was trimmed by 7 bases and the J gene end by 3 bases; junction bases not matched to a gene: 7. The CDR3 is made up of 14 amino acids. Germline V CDR1 and CDR2: SQVTM, ANQGSEA. As DNA, the CDR3 is TGCAGCGCACAAGCTAGCGGGAACTACAATGAGCAGTTCTTC. The encoded protein is CSAQASGNYNEQFF.

The chain couples TRBV28 to TRBJ2-1; 10 bases are a match to TRBD1. Trimming removed 1 base from V and 8 bases from J; junction bases left unmatched: 5. Germline V CDR1 and CDR2: MDHEN, SYDVKM. This CDR3 region has 15 residues. The CDR3 protein is CASSLFRDRGHEQFF. CDR3 sequence (DNA): TGTGCCAGCAGTTTATTCAGAGACAGGGGGCATGAGCAGTTCTTC.

The chain uses TRBV4-1 and TRBJ2-5, with a tentative D call TRBD1 (6 bases). The J call is uncertain, as TRBJ2-7 better fits the DNA end. CDR1 and CDR2 (germline): MGHRA, YSYEKL. This CDR3 spans 16 amino acids. CDR3 in amino acids: CASSQGTGPSSYEQYF. DNA of the CDR3: TGCGCCAGCAGCCAAGGAACAGGGCCGAGCTCCTACGAGCAGTACTTC.

This clone has only a few counts. The V call is TRBV28, the J call TRBJ2-7; TRBD2 aligns across 13 bases. This CDR3 is 14 amino acids long. CDR1 MDHEN and CDR2 SYDVKM come from the germline V gene. Unmatched junction bases numbered 3, after V lost 6 bases and J lost 4 bases. CDR3 sequence reads: CASSTSGRDYEQYF. The CDR3, as DNA: TGTGCCAGCAGCACTAGCGGGAGGGATTACGAGCAGTACTTC.

This clone showed up just once. The chain joins TRBV5-1 to TRBJ2-3; 8 positions match TRBD2. Germline V gene data show CDR1 as SGHRS and CDR2 as YFSETQ. This CDR3 comprises 16 residues. J was trimmed by 5 bases and V by 0 bases; bases with no gene match: 8. Written as DNA, the CDR3 is TGCGCCAGCAGCTTGGGGAGCGGGAGTGGGGGAGATACGCAGTATTTT. Protein product: CASSLGSGSGGDTQYF.

With regard to this clone: In the same sample, other DNA sequences code for this CDR3. This chain links TRBV28 with TRBJ1-2; TRBD1 agrees at 9 bases. The V gene's germline CDR1 is MDHEN and CDR2 SYDVKM. The CDR3 is 15 amino acids. The V and J ends lost 5 bases and 2 bases, in that order; junction bases with no gene match: 6. The DNA for the CDR3 is TGTGCCAGCAGTGGGTTGGGACAGGGAAACTATGGCTACACCTTC. Translation: CASSGLGQGNYGYTF.

Worth noting for this clone: Different DNA sequences within this sample yield the same CDR3. The rearrangement links TRBV5-1 to TRBJ2-7; D is possibly TRBD1 (6 bases). The V end was cut by 0 bases, the J end by 0 bases, with 7 bases between. Germline lookup yields CDR1 SGHRS and CDR2 YFSETQ. CDR3 length equals 14 residues. CDR3 region: CASSLAGDSYEQYF. The DNA for the CDR3 is TGCGCCAGCAGCTTGGCAGGGGACTCCTACGAGCAGTACTTC.

The rearrangement links TRBV28 to TRBJ2-7; 8 bases fit TRBD1. The CDR3 covers 15 residues. V lost 3 bases, J lost 4 bases, and 8 bases stayed unmatched. CDR1 is MDHEN and CDR2 is SYDVKM in the germline V gene. The CDR3 DNA sequence: TGTGCCAGCAGTTTCTGGGACAGGAGGTCGTACGAGCAGTACTTC. Residues: CASSFWDRRSYEQYF.

This chain connects TRBV18 to TRBJ2-2, with D possibly TRBD2 on 6 matching bases. V lost 1 base to trimming and J lost 0 bases, with 12 bases between them. CDR1 and CDR2 (germline): KGHSH, LQKENI. This CDR3 is 17 amino acids long. The DNA for the CDR3 is TGTGCCAGCTCACCACGTTCTAGCGTCACGAACACCGGGGAGCTGTTTTTT. Residues: CASSPRSSVTNTGELFF.

This clone was observed a single time. This chain uses TRBV6-1 with TRBJ2-1; no firm D call. Germline values: CDR1 MNHNS, CDR2 SASEGT. Trimming took 6 bases from V and 6 from J, leaving 18 bases between them. The CDR3 loop spans 15 amino acids. CDR3 nucleotides: TGTGCCAGCAGCGTCCCCATTGGCAGTTCCAATGAGCAGTTCTTC. It specifies CASSVPIGSSNEQFF.

The chain recombines TRBV2 with TRBJ2-7; 7 bases are shared with TRBD2. V was pared by 4 bases and J by 4 bases, with 7 bases of the junction left unmatched. There are 14 residues in the CDR3. Germline lookup yields CDR1 SNHLY and CDR2 FYNNEI. The CDR3 loop reads CASSAGLAAYEQYF. The DNA for the CDR3 is TGTGCCAGCAGTGCGGGGCTAGCGGCTTACGAGCAGTACTTC.